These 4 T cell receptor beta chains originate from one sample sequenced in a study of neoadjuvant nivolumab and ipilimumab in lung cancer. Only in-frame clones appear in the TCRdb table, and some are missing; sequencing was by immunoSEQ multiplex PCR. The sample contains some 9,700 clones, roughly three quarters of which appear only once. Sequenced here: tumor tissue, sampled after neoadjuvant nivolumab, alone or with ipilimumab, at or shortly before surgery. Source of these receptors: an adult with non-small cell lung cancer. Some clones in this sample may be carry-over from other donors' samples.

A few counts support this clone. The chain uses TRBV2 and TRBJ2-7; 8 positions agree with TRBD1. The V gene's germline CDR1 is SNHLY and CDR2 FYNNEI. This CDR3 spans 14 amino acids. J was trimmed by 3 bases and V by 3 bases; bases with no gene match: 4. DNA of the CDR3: TGTGCCAGCAGTGACAGGGGGCAGGTCTACGAGCAGTACTTC. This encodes CASSDRGQVYEQYF.

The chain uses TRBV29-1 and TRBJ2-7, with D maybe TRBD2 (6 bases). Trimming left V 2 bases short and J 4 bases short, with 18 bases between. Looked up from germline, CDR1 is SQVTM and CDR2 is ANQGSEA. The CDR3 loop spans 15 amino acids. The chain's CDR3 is CSVESEGLGNYEQYF. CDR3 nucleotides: TGCAGCGTTGAATCGGAGGGGCTCGGGAATTACGAGCAGTACTTC.

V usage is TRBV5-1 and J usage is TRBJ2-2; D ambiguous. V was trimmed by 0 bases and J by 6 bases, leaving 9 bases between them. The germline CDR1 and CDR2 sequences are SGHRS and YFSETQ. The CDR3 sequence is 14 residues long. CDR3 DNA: TGCGCCAGCAGCTTGGGAGTGATACCCGGGGAGCTGTTTTTT. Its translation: CASSLGVIPGELFF.

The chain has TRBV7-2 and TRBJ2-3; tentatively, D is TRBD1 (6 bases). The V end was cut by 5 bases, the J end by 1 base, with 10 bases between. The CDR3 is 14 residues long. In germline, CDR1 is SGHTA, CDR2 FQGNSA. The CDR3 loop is CASSLRTGTDTQYF. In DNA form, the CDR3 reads TGTGCCAGCAGCCTAAGGACAGGCACAGATACGCAGTATTTT. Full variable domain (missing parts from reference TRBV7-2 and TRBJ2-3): GAGVSQSPSNKVTEKGKDVELRCDPISGHTALYWYRQSLGQGLEFLIYFQGNSAPDKSGLPSDRFSAERTGGSVSTLTIQRTQQEDSAVYLCASSLRTGTDTQYFGPGTRLTVL.